Listed below are T cell receptor beta chains from one sample, sequenced in a study of cytomegalovirus exposure and HLA in healthy donors. Data came from immunoSEQ multiplex PCR; TCRdb stores just in-frame clones and leaves some out. Among about 140,000 clones listed, approximately 84% were seen once. Material for sequencing was PBMCs. The receptor source for this set is a man aged 25 to 40 in good health and CMV-seropositive. Each CDR3 is given with its conserved first and last residue. A D gene is named only where the DNA matches it firmly.

CDR3aa: CASSPGVLGQDGYTF
j_gene: TRBJ1-2
v_gene: TRBV18
d_gene: TRBD1

CDR3aa: CASSKTALAGGSTYHEQYF
j_gene: TRBJ2-7
v_gene: TRBV21-1
d_gene: .

CDR3aa: CASSDSAEIEAFF
j_gene: TRBJ1-1
v_gene: TRBV6-1
d_gene: .

CDR3aa: CASAGQGGNQPQHF
j_gene: TRBJ1-5
v_gene: TRBV6-1
d_gene: TRBD1

CDR3aa: CASSPEGGGYTF
j_gene: TRBJ1-2
v_gene: TRBV5-1
d_gene: .

CDR3aa: CASSRTSGDQETQYF
j_gene: TRBJ2-5
v_gene: TRBV6-4
d_gene: TRBD2

CDR3aa: CASSLGVPGQGVFGELFF
j_gene: TRBJ2-2
v_gene: TRBV11-2
d_gene: TRBD1

CDR3aa: CASSKRLADYNEQFF
j_gene: TRBJ2-1
v_gene: TRBV21-1
d_gene: .

CDR3aa: CASSLDTVNEQFF
j_gene: TRBJ2-1
v_gene: TRBV5-4
d_gene: .

CDR3aa: CASSFVQGVGTQYF
j_gene: TRBJ2-3
v_gene: TRBV7-9
d_gene: .

CDR3aa: CASSPLAGSYNEQFF
j_gene: TRBJ2-1
v_gene: TRBV5-4
d_gene: TRBD2

CDR3aa: CASTLGQGFNQPQHF
j_gene: TRBJ1-5
v_gene: TRBV2
d_gene: TRBD1

CDR3aa: CASSTGNTEAFF
j_gene: TRBJ1-1
v_gene: TRBV7-2
d_gene: .

CDR3aa: CASSRDRGNNSPLHF
j_gene: TRBJ1-6
v_gene: TRBV18
d_gene: TRBD1

CDR3aa: CSVVSSGGAGGYTF
j_gene: TRBJ1-2
v_gene: TRBV29-1
d_gene: .

CDR3aa: CASSGEGNTGELFF
j_gene: TRBJ2-2
v_gene: TRBV6-1
d_gene: .

CDR3aa: CAKRQATRYNEQFF
j_gene: TRBJ2-1
v_gene: TRBV4-1
d_gene: .

CDR3aa: CSVGDRLAKNIQYF
j_gene: TRBJ2-4
v_gene: TRBV29-1
d_gene: TRBD1

CDR3aa: CASSLDPGLGTEAFF
j_gene: TRBJ1-1
v_gene: TRBV5-4
d_gene: .

CDR3aa: CASSTQGNYGYTF
j_gene: TRBJ1-2
v_gene: TRBV2
d_gene: .

CDR3aa: CASSHRTGTSGDNEQFF
j_gene: TRBJ2-1
v_gene: TRBV4-1
d_gene: .

CDR3aa: CASRRTSGEGNEQFF
j_gene: TRBJ2-1
v_gene: TRBV7-2
d_gene: TRBD2

CDR3aa: CASRVEVTDTQYF
j_gene: TRBJ2-3
v_gene: TRBV5-1
d_gene: .

CDR3aa: CSLTGTNYNEQFF
j_gene: TRBJ2-1
v_gene: TRBV29-1
d_gene: TRBD2

CDR3aa: CASSGDTGGPENEQFF
j_gene: TRBJ2-1
v_gene: TRBV28
d_gene: TRBD2

CDR3aa: CASSHTGTVQPQHF
j_gene: TRBJ1-5
v_gene: TRBV16
d_gene: TRBD1

CDR3aa: CASSGQGYEQYF
j_gene: TRBJ2-7
v_gene: TRBV2
d_gene: TRBD1

CDR3aa: CASSPQGQGNQPQHF
j_gene: TRBJ1-5
v_gene: TRBV6-5
d_gene: TRBD1

CDR3aa: CASSPSSGTGLYF
j_gene: TRBJ2-3
v_gene: TRBV7-9
d_gene: .

CDR3aa: CAIGGTENTGELFF
j_gene: TRBJ2-2
v_gene: TRBV10-3
d_gene: .

CDR3aa: CASSPPLGGPSGLAKETQYF
j_gene: TRBJ2-5
v_gene: TRBV18
d_gene: .

CDR3aa: CASSQERYYEQYF
j_gene: TRBJ2-7
v_gene: TRBV4-1
d_gene: .

CDR3aa: CASTRNPWRGTKLKGFYEQFF
j_gene: TRBJ2-1
v_gene: TRBV14
d_gene: .

CDR3aa: CASSSRQGAGNEQFF
j_gene: TRBJ2-1
v_gene: TRBV7-8
d_gene: TRBD1

CDR3aa: CAWGRQGDTEAFF
j_gene: TRBJ1-1
v_gene: TRBV30
d_gene: TRBD1

CDR3aa: CASSLNPNYGYTF
j_gene: TRBJ1-2
v_gene: TRBV28
d_gene: .

CDR3aa: CASSYLGTAKTGELFF
j_gene: TRBJ2-2
v_gene: TRBV6-5
d_gene: TRBD1

CDR3aa: CASSRQGLGAFF
j_gene: TRBJ1-1
v_gene: TRBV28
d_gene: TRBD1

CDR3aa: CASVWNEGTEAFF
j_gene: TRBJ1-1
v_gene: TRBV7-9
d_gene: .

CDR3aa: CASSMSGSFPSYEQYF
j_gene: TRBJ2-7
v_gene: TRBV19
d_gene: TRBD2

CDR3aa: CAISGPEGEAFF
j_gene: TRBJ1-1
v_gene: TRBV10-3
d_gene: .

CDR3aa: CASGFHSIEQFF
j_gene: TRBJ2-1
v_gene: TRBV7-9
d_gene: .

CDR3aa: CASSQDVSVSSTDTQYF
j_gene: TRBJ2-3
v_gene: TRBV4-2
d_gene: .

CDR3aa: CSVGISSTGEQFF
j_gene: TRBJ2-1
v_gene: TRBV29-1
d_gene: .

CDR3aa: CASSLVSGTGIPYEQYF
j_gene: .
v_gene: TRBV7-8
d_gene: TRBD1

CDR3aa: CASSLTGLAVDEQFF
j_gene: TRBJ2-1
v_gene: TRBV7-2
d_gene: TRBD2

CDR3aa: CASSSERAVRTQYF
j_gene: TRBJ2-5
v_gene: TRBV7-9
d_gene: .

CDR3aa: CASSSTGGADPGNTIYF
j_gene: TRBJ1-3
v_gene: TRBV7-8
d_gene: TRBD1

CDR3aa: CATNPKDSPRRETQYF
j_gene: TRBJ2-5
v_gene: TRBV19
d_gene: .

CDR3aa: CASSLSPSSQPQHF
j_gene: TRBJ1-5
v_gene: TRBV27
d_gene: .

CDR3aa: CASSIARQGRENIQYF
j_gene: TRBJ2-4
v_gene: TRBV19
d_gene: .

CDR3aa: CASSAGLTNEKLFF
j_gene: TRBJ1-4
v_gene: TRBV6-5
d_gene: .

CDR3aa: CASSATSGGLDTQYF
j_gene: TRBJ2-3
v_gene: TRBV11-1
d_gene: TRBD2

CDR3aa: CASSTPGTGERNEQFF
j_gene: TRBJ2-1
v_gene: TRBV28
d_gene: TRBD1

CDR3aa: CASSLAYRGRDEQFF
j_gene: TRBJ2-1
v_gene: TRBV11-3
d_gene: TRBD1

CDR3aa: CASSLDIGSGSADTQYF
j_gene: TRBJ2-3
v_gene: TRBV19
d_gene: TRBD2

CDR3aa: CASSLGYRADTIYF
j_gene: TRBJ1-3
v_gene: TRBV5-1
d_gene: .

CDR3aa: CASSLLAEASDTQYF
j_gene: TRBJ2-3
v_gene: TRBV5-4
d_gene: .

CDR3aa: CASSQDLYEQYF
j_gene: TRBJ2-7
v_gene: TRBV4-2
d_gene: .

CDR3aa: CAPTGGTSTDTQYF
j_gene: TRBJ2-3
v_gene: TRBV6-9
d_gene: TRBD2